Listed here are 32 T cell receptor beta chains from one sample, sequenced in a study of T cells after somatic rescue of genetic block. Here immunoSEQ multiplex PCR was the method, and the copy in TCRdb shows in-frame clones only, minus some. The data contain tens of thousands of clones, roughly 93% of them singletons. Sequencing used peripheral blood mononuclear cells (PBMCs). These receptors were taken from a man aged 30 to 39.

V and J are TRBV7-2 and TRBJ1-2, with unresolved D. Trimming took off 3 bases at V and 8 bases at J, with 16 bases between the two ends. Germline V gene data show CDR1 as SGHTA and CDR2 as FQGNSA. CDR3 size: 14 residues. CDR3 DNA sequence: TGTGCCAGCAGCTTGGCGGGCCCGGGCTGGGGCTACACCTTC. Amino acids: CASSLAGPGWGYTF.

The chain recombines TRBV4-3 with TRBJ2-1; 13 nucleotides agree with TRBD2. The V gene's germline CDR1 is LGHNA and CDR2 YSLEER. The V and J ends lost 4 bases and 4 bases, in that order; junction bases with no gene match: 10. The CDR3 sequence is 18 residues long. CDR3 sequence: CASSPDYLLAGGYNEQFF. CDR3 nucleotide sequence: TGCGCCAGCAGCCCCGACTACTTACTAGCGGGAGGGTACAATGAGCAGTTCTTC.

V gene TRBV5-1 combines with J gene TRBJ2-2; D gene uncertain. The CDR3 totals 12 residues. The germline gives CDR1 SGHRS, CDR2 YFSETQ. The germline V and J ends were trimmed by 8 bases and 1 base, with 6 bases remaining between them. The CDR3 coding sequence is TGCGCCAGTAAGGTGAACACCGGGGAGCTGTTTTTT. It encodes CASKVNTGELFF.

CDR3 sequence reads: CASSFSGLRGYGYTF. The CDR3 coding sequence is TGTGCCAGCAGCTTCTCAGGCCTAAGGGGCTATGGCTACACCTTC. V is TRBV5-4 and J is TRBJ1-2; tentative D call: TRBD1 (5 bases). There are 15 residues in the CDR3. Germline lookup yields CDR1 SGHNT and CDR2 YYREEE (reference sequence). Trimming removed 2 bases at V and 4 bases at J, with 15 bases between.

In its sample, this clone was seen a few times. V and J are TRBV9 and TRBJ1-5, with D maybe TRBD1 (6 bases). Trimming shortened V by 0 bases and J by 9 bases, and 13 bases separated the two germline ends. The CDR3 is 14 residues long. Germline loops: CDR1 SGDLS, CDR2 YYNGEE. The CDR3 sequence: CASSVEDSSWPQHF. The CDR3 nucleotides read TGTGCCAGCAGCGTAGAGGACAGCTCTTGGCCCCAGCATTTT.

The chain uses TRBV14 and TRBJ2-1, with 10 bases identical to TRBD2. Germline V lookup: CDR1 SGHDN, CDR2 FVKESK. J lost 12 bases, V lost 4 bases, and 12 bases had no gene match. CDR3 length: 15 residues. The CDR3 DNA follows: TGTGCCAGCAGCCTCCGGGACAGTCTAGCGGGAGTGCAGTTCTTC. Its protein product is CASSLRDSLAGVQFF. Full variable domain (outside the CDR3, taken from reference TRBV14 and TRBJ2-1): EAGVTQFPSHSVIEKGQTVTLRCDPISGHDNLYWYRRVMGKEIKFLLHFVKESKQDESGMPNNRFLAERTGGTYSTLKVQPAELEDSGVYFCASSLRDSLAGVQFFGPGTRLTVL.

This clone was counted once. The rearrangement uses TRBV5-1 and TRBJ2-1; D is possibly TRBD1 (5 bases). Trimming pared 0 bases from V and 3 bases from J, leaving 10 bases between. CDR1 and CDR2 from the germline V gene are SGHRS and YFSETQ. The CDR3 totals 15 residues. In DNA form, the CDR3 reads TGCGCCAGCAGCTTGGAACAGGCAAGCTACAATGAGCAGTTCTTC. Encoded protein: CASSLEQASYNEQFF.

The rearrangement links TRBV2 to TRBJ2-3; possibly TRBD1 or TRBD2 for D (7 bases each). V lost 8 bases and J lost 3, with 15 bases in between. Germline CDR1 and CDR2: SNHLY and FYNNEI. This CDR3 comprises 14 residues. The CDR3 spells CASRLQGGTDTQYF. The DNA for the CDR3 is TGTGCCAGCCGACTCCAGGGGGGGACAGATACGCAGTATTTT.

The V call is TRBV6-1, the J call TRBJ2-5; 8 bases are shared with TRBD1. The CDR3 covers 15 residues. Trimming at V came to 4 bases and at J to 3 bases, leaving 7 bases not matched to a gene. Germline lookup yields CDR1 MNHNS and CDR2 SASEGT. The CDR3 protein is CASSGLTGEKETQYF. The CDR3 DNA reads TGTGCCAGCAGTGGCCTGACAGGGGAGAAAGAGACCCAGTACTTC.

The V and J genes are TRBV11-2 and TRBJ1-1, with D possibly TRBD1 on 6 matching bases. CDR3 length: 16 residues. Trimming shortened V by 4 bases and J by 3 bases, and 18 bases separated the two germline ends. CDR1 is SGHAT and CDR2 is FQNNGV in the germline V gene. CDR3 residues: CASSSGGGPADTEAFF. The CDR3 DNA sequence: TGTGCCAGCAGCTCCGGAGGGGGGCCGGCGGACACTGAAGCTTTCTTT.

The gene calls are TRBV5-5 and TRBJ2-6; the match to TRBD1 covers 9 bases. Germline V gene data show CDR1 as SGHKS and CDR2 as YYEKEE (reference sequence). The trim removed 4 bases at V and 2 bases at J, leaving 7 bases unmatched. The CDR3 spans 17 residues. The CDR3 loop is CASSTDTGGAGANVLTF. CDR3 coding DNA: TGTGCCAGCAGCACCGACACAGGGGGCGCTGGGGCCAACGTCCTGACTTTC.

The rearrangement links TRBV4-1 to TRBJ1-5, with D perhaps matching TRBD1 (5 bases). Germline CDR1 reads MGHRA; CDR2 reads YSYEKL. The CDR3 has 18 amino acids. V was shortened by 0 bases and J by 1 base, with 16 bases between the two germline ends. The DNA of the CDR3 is TGCGCCAGCAGCCAAGAGGGAGCAGGGCGGGGGAGCAATCAGCCCCAGCATTTT. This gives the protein CASSQEGAGRGSNQPQHF.

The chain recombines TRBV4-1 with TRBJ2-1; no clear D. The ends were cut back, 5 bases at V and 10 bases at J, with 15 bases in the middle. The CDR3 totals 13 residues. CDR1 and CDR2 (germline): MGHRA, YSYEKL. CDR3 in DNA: TGCGCCAGCAGCATACCCAGCCGGCGCGAGCAGTTCTTC. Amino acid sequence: CASSIPSRREQFF.

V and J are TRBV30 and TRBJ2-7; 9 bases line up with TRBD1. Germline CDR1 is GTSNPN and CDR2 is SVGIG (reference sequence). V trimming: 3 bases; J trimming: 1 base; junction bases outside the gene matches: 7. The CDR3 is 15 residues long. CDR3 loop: CAWSKTGTGSYEQYF. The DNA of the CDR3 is TGTGCCTGGAGCAAAACGGGGACAGGGTCCTACGAGCAGTACTTC.

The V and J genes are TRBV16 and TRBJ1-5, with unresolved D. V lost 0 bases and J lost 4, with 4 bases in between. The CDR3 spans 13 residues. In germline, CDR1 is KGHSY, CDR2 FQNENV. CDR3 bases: TGTGCCAGCAGCCAATCGAGGAATCAGCCCCAGCATTTT. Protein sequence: CASSQSRNQPQHF.

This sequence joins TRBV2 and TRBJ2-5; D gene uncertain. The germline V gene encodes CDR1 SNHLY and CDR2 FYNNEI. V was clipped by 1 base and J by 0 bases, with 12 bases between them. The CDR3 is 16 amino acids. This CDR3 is CASSEVMLLYQETQYF. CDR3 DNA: TGTGCCAGCAGTGAAGTAATGTTATTGTACCAAGAGACCCAGTACTTC. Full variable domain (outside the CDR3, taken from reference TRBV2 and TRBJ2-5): EPEVTQTPSHQVTQMGQEVILRCVPISNHLYFYWYRQILGQKVEFLVSFYNNEISEKSEIFDDQFSVERPDGSNFTLKIRSTKLEDSAMYFCASSEVMLLYQETQYFGPGTRLLVL.

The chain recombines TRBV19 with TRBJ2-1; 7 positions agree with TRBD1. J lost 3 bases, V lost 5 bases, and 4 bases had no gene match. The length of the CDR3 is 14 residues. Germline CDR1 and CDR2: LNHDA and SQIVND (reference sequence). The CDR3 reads CASSSDRDYNEQFF. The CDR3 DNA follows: TGTGCCAGTAGTTCCGACAGGGACTACAATGAGCAGTTCTTC.

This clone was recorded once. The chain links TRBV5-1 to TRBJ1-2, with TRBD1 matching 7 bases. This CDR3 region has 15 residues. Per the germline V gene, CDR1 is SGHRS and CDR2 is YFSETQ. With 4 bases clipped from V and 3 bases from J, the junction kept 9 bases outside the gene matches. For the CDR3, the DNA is TGCGCCAGCAGCCCAGCGGACAGGTCTGACTATGGCTACACCTTC. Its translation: CASSPADRSDYGYTF.

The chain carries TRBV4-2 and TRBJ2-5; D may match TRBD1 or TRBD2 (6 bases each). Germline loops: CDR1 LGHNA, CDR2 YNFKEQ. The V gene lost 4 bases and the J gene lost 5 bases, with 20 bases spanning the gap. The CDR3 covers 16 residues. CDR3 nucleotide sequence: TGTGCCAGCAGCCCAAGGGGGGACGCTTCGGGGGAGACCCAGTACTTC. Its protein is CASSPRGDASGETQYF.

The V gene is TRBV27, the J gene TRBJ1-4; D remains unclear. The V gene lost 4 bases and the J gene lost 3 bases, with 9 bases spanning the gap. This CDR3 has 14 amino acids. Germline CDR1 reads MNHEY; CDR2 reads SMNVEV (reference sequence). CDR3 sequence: CASSSQPPNEKLFF. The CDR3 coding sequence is TGTGCCAGCAGTTCCCAGCCTCCTAATGAAAAACTGTTTTTT.

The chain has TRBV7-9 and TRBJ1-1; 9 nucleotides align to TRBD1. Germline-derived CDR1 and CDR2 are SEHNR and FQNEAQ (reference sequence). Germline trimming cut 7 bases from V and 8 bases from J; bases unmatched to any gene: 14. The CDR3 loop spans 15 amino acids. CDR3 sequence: CASKGTRDRAREAFF. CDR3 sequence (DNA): TGTGCCAGCAAGGGGACACGGGACAGGGCCCGGGAAGCTTTCTTT.

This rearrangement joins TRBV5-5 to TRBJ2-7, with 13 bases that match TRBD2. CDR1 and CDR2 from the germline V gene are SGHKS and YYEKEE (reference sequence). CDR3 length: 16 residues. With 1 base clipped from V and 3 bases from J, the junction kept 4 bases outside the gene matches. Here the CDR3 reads CASSLSTSGGIYEQYF. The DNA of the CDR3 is TGTGCCAGCAGCTTGTCGACTAGCGGGGGGATCTACGAGCAGTACTTC.

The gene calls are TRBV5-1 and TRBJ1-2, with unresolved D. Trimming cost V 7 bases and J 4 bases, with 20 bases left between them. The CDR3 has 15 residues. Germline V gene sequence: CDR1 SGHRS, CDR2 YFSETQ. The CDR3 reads CASHNTVRKTYGYTF. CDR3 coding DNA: TGCGCCAGCCATAACACGGTTCGAAAGACCTATGGCTACACCTTC.

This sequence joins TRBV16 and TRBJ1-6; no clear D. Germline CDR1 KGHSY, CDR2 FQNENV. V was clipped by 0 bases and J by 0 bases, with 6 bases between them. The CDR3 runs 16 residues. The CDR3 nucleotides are TGTGCCAGCAGCCAATCAAGGAGCTCCTATAATTCACCCCTCCACTTT. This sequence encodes CASSQSRSSYNSPLHF.

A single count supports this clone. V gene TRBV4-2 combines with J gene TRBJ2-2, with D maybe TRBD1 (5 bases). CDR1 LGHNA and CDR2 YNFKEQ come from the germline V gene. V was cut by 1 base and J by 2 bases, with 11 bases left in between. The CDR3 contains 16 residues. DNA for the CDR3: TGTGCCAGCAGCCAAGTCCTGGACACTAACACCGGGGAGCTGTTTTTT. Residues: CASSQVLDTNTGELFF.

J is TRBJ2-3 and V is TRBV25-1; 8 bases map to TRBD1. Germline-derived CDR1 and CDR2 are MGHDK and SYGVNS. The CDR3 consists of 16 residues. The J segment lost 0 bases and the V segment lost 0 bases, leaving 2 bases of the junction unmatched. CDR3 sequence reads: CASSEYQGASTDTQYF. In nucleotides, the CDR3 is TGTGCCAGCAGTGAATATCAGGGGGCCAGCACAGATACGCAGTATTTT.

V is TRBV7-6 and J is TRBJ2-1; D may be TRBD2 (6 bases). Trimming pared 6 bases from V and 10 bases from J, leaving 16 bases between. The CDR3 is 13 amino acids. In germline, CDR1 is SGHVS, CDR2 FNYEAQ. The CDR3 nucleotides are TGTGCCAGCAGATACCGGGACTCGTCCGAGCAGTTCTTC. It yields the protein CASRYRDSSEQFF.

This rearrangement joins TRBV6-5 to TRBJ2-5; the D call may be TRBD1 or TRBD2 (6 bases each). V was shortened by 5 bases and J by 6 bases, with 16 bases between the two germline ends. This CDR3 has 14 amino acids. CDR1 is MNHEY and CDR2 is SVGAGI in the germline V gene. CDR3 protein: CASSRKGGGKTQYF. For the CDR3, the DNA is TGTGCCAGCAGTCGCAAGGGGGGCGGAAAGACCCAGTACTTC.

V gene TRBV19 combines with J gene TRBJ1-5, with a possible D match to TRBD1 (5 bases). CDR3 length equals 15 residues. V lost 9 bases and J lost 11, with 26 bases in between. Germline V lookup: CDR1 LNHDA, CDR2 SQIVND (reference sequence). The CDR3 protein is CASTSGGRSTLSQHF. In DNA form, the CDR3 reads TGTGCCAGCACATCTGGGGGACGGAGTACCCTTTCCCAGCATTTT.

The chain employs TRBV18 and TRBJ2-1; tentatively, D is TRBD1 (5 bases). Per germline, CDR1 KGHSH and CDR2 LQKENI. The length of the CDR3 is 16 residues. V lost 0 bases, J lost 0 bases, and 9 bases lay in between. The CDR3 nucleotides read TGTGCCAGCTCACCACCCGACAGAGGCTCCTACAATGAGCAGTTCTTC. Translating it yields CASSPPDRGSYNEQFF.

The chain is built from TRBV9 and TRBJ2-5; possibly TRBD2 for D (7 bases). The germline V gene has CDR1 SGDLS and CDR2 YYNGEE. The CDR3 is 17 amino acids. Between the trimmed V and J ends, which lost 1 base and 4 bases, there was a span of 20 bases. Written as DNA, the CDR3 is TGTGCCAGCAGCGTACTCCAGGGATCGGGGGGCGGAGAGACCCAGTACTTC. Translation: CASSVLQGSGGGETQYF.

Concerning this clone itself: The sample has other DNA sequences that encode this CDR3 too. The CDR3 DNA sequence: TGTGCCAGTAGTATACCTCCCCGGACAGGGGTTTATGGCTACACCTTC. Amino acid sequence: CASSIPPRTGVYGYTF. This chain connects TRBV19 to TRBJ1-2; 9 bases align to TRBD1. V shed 2 bases and J 5 bases; nucleotides not matched to a gene: 9. The CDR3 covers 16 residues. In germline, CDR1 is LNHDA, CDR2 SQIVND (reference sequence). The full variable domain, completed using reference TRBV19 and TRBJ1-2, is DGGITQSPKYLFRKEGQNVTLSCEQNLNHDAMYWYRQDPGQGLRLIYYSQIVNDFQKGDIAEGYSVSREKKESFPLTVTSAQKNPTAFYLCASSIPPRTGVYGYTFGSGTRLTVV.